This T cell receptor (beta chain) was recorded in a study of blood T cell repertoires in COVID-19. The CDR3 loop spans 14 amino acids. CDR1 is MNHEY, CDR2 SVGAGI, per germline. Trimming removed 6 bases from V and 13 bases from J; junction bases left unmatched: 9. Measured with immunoSEQ multiplex PCR; TCRdb has only the in-frame clones, and not every one. The sample consists of fewer than 300,000 clones, approximately 86% of them appearing once. J is TRBJ1-6 and V is TRBV6-5; 10 bases are shared with TRBD1. The receptor comes from a woman between 18 and 29 years old with acute or convalescent COVID-19. The sample taken for sequencing was peripheral blood. CDR3 sequence reads: CASSLTGGEDPLHF. As DNA, the CDR3 is TGTGCCAGCAGCCTGACAGGGGGCGAGGATCCCCTCCACTTT.